The table lists the clone carrying this T cell receptor beta chain with a few counts. Its antigen is still unknown. Germline assignment: CDR1 LGHNA and CDR2 YSLEER. Losses at the gene ends were 0 bases for V and 7 bases for J; bases not matched to a gene: 19. CDR3 length: 19 amino acids. This specimen belongs to a study of identical twins. TCRdb re-derived calls from the 5' RACE reads in MiXCR, one entry per CDR3 protein. The profile covers approximately 620,000 distinct CDR3 sequences, with 8.6% appearing a single time and roughly 0.97% taken by the ten largest. Findings and caveats of the study: Within cord blood, abundant beta clonotypes carried fewer insertions, but memory repertoires showed no such trend.

These data also featured in a second study, about yellow fever vaccine responses in identical twins.

Sequenced input: PBMCs. The origin of this receptor is a woman aged 18-30 years in good health. The V and J genes are TRBV4-3 and TRBJ2-7; TRBD1 matches 9 bases. CDR3: CASSQELTGGPRRYEEQYF. The CDR3 coding sequence is TGCGCCAGCAGCCAAGAACTGACAGGGGGTCCAAGGAGGTACGAGGAGCAGTACTTC.